This TCR beta chain derives from a study of blood T cell repertoires in COVID-19. Study in general: Acute-phase and convalescent COVID-19 samples originated in the United States, Italy and Spain.

In the authors' workflow: From reference gene primer amplification, estimates of nucleated cell counts were derived. Generated by immunoSEQ multiplex PCR, the TCRdb table keeps only in-frame clones and is missing some. Clonal size and the V and J genes are those of that table, whereas D and trimming came from the DNA. The sample contains roughly 76,000 clones, roughly 80% of which appear only once. This CDR3 has 13 residues. Germline lookup yields CDR1 SGHVS and CDR2 FQNEAQ. V lost 4 bases to trimming and J lost 2 bases, with 8 bases between them. The TCR was taken from a woman aged 70-85 years with acute or convalescent COVID-19. Sequenced input: peripheral blood. The rearrangement links TRBV7-8 to TRBJ1-2, with D possibly TRBD1 on 5 matching bases. The chain's CDR3 is CASSSTVNYGYTF. The CDR3 DNA follows: TGTGCCAGCAGCTCGACAGTAAACTATGGCTACACCTTC.